This T cell receptor (beta chain) was captured in a study of blood T cell repertoires in COVID-19. Study as a whole: COVID-19 samples collected from the United States, Italy and Spain covered acute and convalescent phases. T cells, B-cell-depleted T cells, or PBMCs provided the cDNA or gDNA that served as material.

V was clipped by 5 bases and J by 3 bases, with 19 bases between them. This CDR3 has 15 residues. Per the germline V gene, CDR1 is SQVTM and CDR2 is ANQGSEA. As originally analysed: Quantification of nucleated cells was approximated via reference gene primer amplification. Sequenced by immunoSEQ multiplex PCR; TCRdb stores in-frame clones only, minus some. V, J and clone size are those of that table, while D and trimming were read from the DNA. Of under 250,000 clones in the sample, roughly 86% were seen once. The sequencing input was peripheral blood. The gene calls are TRBV29-1 and TRBJ2-5; the D gene is possibly TRBD2 (7 bases). The origin of this receptor is a woman aged 60-75 years who had recovered from COVID-19. The CDR3 DNA is TGCAGCGTTTCCCTGGGGGGGGGCAGAGAAGAGACCCAGTACTTC. This sequence encodes CSVSLGGGREETQYF.